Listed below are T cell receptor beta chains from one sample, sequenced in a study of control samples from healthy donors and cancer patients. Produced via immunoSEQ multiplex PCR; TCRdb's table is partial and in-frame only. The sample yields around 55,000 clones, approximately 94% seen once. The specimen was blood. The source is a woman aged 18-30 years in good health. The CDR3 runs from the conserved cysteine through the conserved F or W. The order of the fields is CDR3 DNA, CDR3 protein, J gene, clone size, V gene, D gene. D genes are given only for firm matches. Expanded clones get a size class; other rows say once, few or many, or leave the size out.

DNA: TGTGCCAGCAGCTTAGAGATAAGGAGAGGGCCCGTAGAGAATGGCTACACCTTC; CDR3: CASSLEIRRGPVENGYTF; J: TRBJ1-2; size: NA; V: TRBV11-2; D: NA
DNA: TGTGCCAGCAGTGAACTAGATCGGGGTAGACGAAAGACCCAGTACTTC; CDR3: CASSELDRGRRKTQYF; J: TRBJ2-5; size: NA; V: TRBV6-1; D: NA
DNA: TGTGCGAGCAGAGAAGAGGACAGTGGCACCGGGGAGCTGTTTTTT; CDR3: CASREEDSGTGELFF; J: TRBJ2-2; size: NA; V: TRBV6-4; D: NA
DNA: TGTGCCAGCAGTGAAGAGGAGTACAGCCTAAATTCACCCCTCCACTTT; CDR3: CASSEEEYSLNSPLHF; J: TRBJ1-6; size: NA; V: TRBV6-1; D: NA
DNA: TGCGCCAGCAGCTTGGCCGGCGGGGAGGGTGAAGCTTTCTTT; CDR3: CASSLAGGEGEAFF; J: TRBJ1-1; size: NA; V: TRBV5-1; D: NA
DNA: TGTGCCAGCAGCCAACAGGGCCCGGGGGAAGCTTTCTTT; CDR3: CASSQQGPGEAFF; J: TRBJ1-1; size: NA; V: TRBV2; D: NA
DNA: TGTGCCAGCAGCTTAATAGGGGGGAACACTGAAGCTTTCTTT; CDR3: CASSLIGGNTEAFF; J: TRBJ1-1; size: NA; V: TRBV7-3; D: NA
DNA: TGCAGTGCCAAGACAGGGACCGAGCAGTACTTC; CDR3: CSAKTGTEQYF; J: TRBJ2-7; size: NA; V: TRBV20-1; D: TRBD1
DNA: TGTGCCAGCAGTCCAACCGGTGAGGCCTATGGCTACACCTTC; CDR3: CASSPTGEAYGYTF; J: TRBJ1-2; size: NA; V: TRBV27; D: NA
DNA: TGTGCCAGCAGCGTAGTCGGACAGTCCTACGAGCAGTACTTC; CDR3: CASSVVGQSYEQYF; J: TRBJ2-7; size: NA; V: TRBV9; D: NA
DNA: TGTGCCAGCAGTCCCTTGAGGACAGGGATCACAGATACGCAGTATTTT; CDR3: CASSPLRTGITDTQYF; J: TRBJ2-3; size: few; V: TRBV27; D: TRBD1
DNA: TGTGCCAGCAGCTTAGGGGGGTGGGACGCTGAGCAGTTCTTC; CDR3: CASSLGGWDAEQFF; J: TRBJ2-1; size: NA; V: TRBV7-9; D: NA
DNA: TGTGCCAGCAGCCACGGACTACAAGTTGAAGCTTTCTTT; CDR3: CASSHGLQVEAFF; J: TRBJ1-1; size: NA; V: TRBV6-5; D: NA
DNA: TGTGCCAGCAGCCAAGAGCAGGCGGAAAACACCATATATTTT; CDR3: CASSQEQAENTIYF; J: TRBJ1-3; size: NA; V: TRBV4-2; D: NA
DNA: TGTGCCACCAGTGATTCCTCAACAGGGGGCATCGGTCAGCCCCAGCATTTT; CDR3: CATSDSSTGGIGQPQHF; J: TRBJ1-5; size: NA; V: TRBV24-1; D: TRBD1
DNA: TGTGCCAGCAGCGGCCATAGCGGGGGGGCGAATGAGCAGTTCTTC; CDR3: CASSGHSGGANEQFF; J: TRBJ2-1; size: NA; V: TRBV11-3; D: TRBD2